What follows are 3 T cell receptor beta chains derived from one specimen sequenced in a study of OX40 agonist ivuxolimab in advanced cancers. Only in-frame clones appear in the TCRdb table, and some are missing; sequencing was by immunoSEQ multiplex PCR. The sample records 80,000 or so clones, 90% to 95% being singletons. This material consisted of CD4+ or CD8+ T cells sorted from blood, taken in a trial of the OX40 agonist ivuxolimab. These receptor sequences come from an adult with an advanced solid tumor such as melanoma, head and neck, liver or kidney cancer.

This clone was detected only once. The chain employs TRBV6-1 and TRBJ2-1; D may correspond to TRBD1 or TRBD2 (5 bases each). CDR3 length: 13 residues. CDR1 and CDR2 from the germline V gene are MNHNS and SASEGT. V lost 1 base to trimming and J lost 9 bases, with 10 bases between them. The CDR3 sequence is CASSEGGRFEQFF. The CDR3 coding sequence is TGTGCCAGCAGTGAAGGGGGACGATTTGAGCAGTTCTTC.

The V and J genes are TRBV18 and TRBJ1-2, with D uncertain. The CDR3 extends over 14 amino acids. V dropped 2 bases and J dropped 4 bases, with 11 bases sitting between them. The germline CDR1 and CDR2 sequences are KGHSH and LQKENI. The CDR3 region has the DNA TGTGCCAGCTCACCAATGGAGGGCGCCTATGGCTACACCTTC. Its translation: CASSPMEGAYGYTF.

The chain joins TRBV10-3 to TRBJ1-2; no definite D call. Germline assignment: CDR1 ENHRY and CDR2 SYGVKD. The CDR3 consists of 15 residues. V gave up 3 bases and J gave up 1 base, with 12 bases separating them. DNA of the CDR3: TGTGCCATCAGTGACCGCGCGGGAAGTAACTATGGCTACACCTTC. This sequence encodes CAISDRAGSNYGYTF.